Included here is one T cell receptor beta chain sequence, with context. Its cognate antigen is unknown. These data belong to a study of shared clonotypes between healthy human individuals. For the study at large: The plates for each donor numbered three CD4 naive, three CD4 memory, two CD8 naive and one CD8 memory.

Study-level findings and limits: Incomplete sequencing of sorted subsets was indicated by rarefaction despite large depth. Some naive CD4 clonotypes, about 5.5%, turned up in common across a few donors. Estimated richness was generally greater in naive than memory subsets.

The germline V gene has CDR1 MDHEN and CDR2 SYDVKM. V was cut by 6 bases and J by 7 bases, with 7 bases left in between. The CDR3 contains 10 residues. Assay used: immunoSEQ multiplex PCR; TCRdb lists only in-frame clones, some missing. The top ten clones hold 0.4% to 0.55% of a sample with some 1.5 million clones, 98% of them seen once. Sequenced: naive CD4+ T cells sorted from blood. Subset reported: CD45RA+ positively selected. The TCR sequence derives from a man younger than 45 in good health. The V call is TRBV28, the J call TRBJ2-7, with no clear D. CDR3 residues: CASSSEEQYF. The CDR3 region has the DNA TGTGCCAGCAGCTCGGAGGAGCAGTACTTC.